A selection of T cell receptor beta chains follows, all from one sample in a study of cytotoxic CD8 clonotypes in ibrutinib-treated CLL. Here immunoSEQ multiplex PCR was the method, and the copy in TCRdb shows in-frame clones only, minus some. Among about 200,000 clones, roughly 72% were seen once, and the ten largest hold roughly 13%. Sequenced here: PBMCs, sampled after 24 months of ibrutinib treatment. Source of these receptors: a human donor with chronic lymphocytic leukemia. CDR3s include the opening cysteine and the closing phenylalanine or tryptophan. The D gene is left open where the match is weak. Clone size is given for some rows only: seen once, a few or many times, or a class if the clone is expanded.

-	TRBV18	-	TRBJ2-7	TGTGCCAGCTCACCACCGGGGTTTTCCTACGAGCAGTACTTC	CASSPPGFSYEQYF
-	TRBV6-5	-	TRBJ2-1	TGTGCCAGCAGTTACATCCAGGGGCCGGCGAATGAGCAGTTCTTC	CASSYIQGPANEQFF
TRBD1	TRBV7-8	-	TRBJ1-5	TGTGCCAGCAGCTCCAGGACAGGGAGCCGCCAGCCCCAGCATTTT	CASSSRTGSRQPQHF
TRBD2	TRBV4-3	-	TRBJ2-7	TGCGCCAGCAGCCAAGACACAGCGGGACGCGGGGCTTGGGAGCAGTACTTC	CASSQDTAGRGAWEQYF
-	TRBV5-1	-	TRBJ1-4	TGCGCCAGCAGTCGAGGCGGGACGACAGCAACTAATGAAAAACTGTTTTTT	CASSRGGTTATNEKLFF
TRBD1	TRBV29-1	-	TRBJ1-2	TGCAGCGCCACCGACAGGGGGACGTTGGGCTACACCTTC	CSATDRGTLGYTF
TRBD2	TRBV5-1	-	TRBJ2-4	TGCGCCAGCAGCTTGGGACTAGCGTACCTTAAAAACATTCAGTACTTC	CASSLGLAYLKNIQYF
-	TRBV5-1	once	TRBJ1-2	TGCGCCAGCAGCTTGGAAGGGGTTAACTATGGCTACACCTTC	CASSLEGVNYGYTF
-	TRBV12-5	-	TRBJ1-2	TGTGCTAGTGAAGGGAACCCCCTACGGCGGGGCTACACCTTC	CASEGNPLRRGYTF
-	TRBV11-1	-	TRBJ2-2	TGTGCCAGCAGCTTACATGTGGGGGAATCGAACACCGGGGAGCTGTTTTTT	CASSLHVGESNTGELFF
-	TRBV11-2	-	TRBJ1-1	TGTGCCAGCAGCCAAAGTCCTGAAGCTTTCTTT	CASSQSPEAFF
-	TRBV2	few	TRBJ1-2	TGTGCCAGCAGTGTAGATAGATTCACTAACTATGGCTACACCTTC	CASSVDRFTNYGYTF
TRBD2	TRBV6-6	-	TRBJ2-1	TGTGCCAGCAGTTACGGCCAGCGGGGAATCTACAATGAGCAGTTCTTC	CASSYGQRGIYNEQFF
-	TRBV7-2	once	TRBJ1-5	TGTGCCAGCAGCCGTGGGAGGGGTCAGCCCCAGCATTTT	CASSRGRGQPQHF
-	TRBV7-8	few	TRBJ2-2	TGTGCCAGCAGCTTAGGCTCCGCCGGGGAGCTGTTTTTT	CASSLGSAGELFF
TRBD2	TRBV7-7	once	TRBJ2-3	TGTGCTAGCAGTCCGACTAGCGGGGCCAGCACAGATACGCAGTATTTT	CASSPTSGASTDTQYF
TRBD1	TRBV10-2	few	TRBJ2-4	TGCGCCAGCAGTTACAGACCGGGACAGGGATATGAAAACATTCAGTACTTC	CASSYRPGQGYENIQYF
TRBD1	TRBV18	-	TRBJ2-7	TGTGCCAGCTCACCAGGGACAGGGTCCCTCTACGAGCAGTACTTC	CASSPGTGSLYEQYF
TRBD2	TRBV5-6	-	TRBJ2-7	TGTGCCAGCAGCCCTCCATATTGGGCGGGAGACTACGAGCAGTACTTC	CASSPPYWAGDYEQYF
-	TRBV5-1	-	TRBJ1-2	TGCGCCAGCAGCTTGGATGCCTTTAACTATGGCTACACCTTC	CASSLDAFNYGYTF
-	TRBV4-3	-	TRBJ2-7	TGCGCCAGCAGCCAAGACGCACTAGTCTCCTACGAGCAGTACTTC	CASSQDALVSYEQYF
TRBD1	TRBV27	-	TRBJ2-1	TGCTTCTCGAAACGGGACAGCTACAATGAGCAGTTCTTC	CFSKRDSYNEQFF
-	TRBV6-6	few	TRBJ1-2	TGTGCCAGCAGTCCAGAAGGGCCAGCAGGCTACACCTTC	CASSPEGPAGYTF
-	TRBV5-1	-	TRBJ1-1	TGCGCCAGCAGCTCCGGGGGGGTACAGCGCACTGAAGCTTTCTTT	CASSSGGVQRTEAFF
-	TRBV19	few	TRBJ2-3	TGTGCCAGTAGTATGGGAGATACGCAGTATTTT	CASSMGDTQYF
TRBD2	TRBV13	-	TRBJ2-5	TGTGCCAGCAGCTTTAATGGGGCTGGACTAGGAGAGACCCAGTACTTC	CASSFNGAGLGETQYF
-	TRBV30	-	TRBJ2-3	TGTGCCTGGGGGTTGGTTGGGGGCTCCGCAGATACGCAGTATTTT	CAWGLVGGSADTQYF
-	TRBV18	few	TRBJ2-2	TGTGCCAGCTCACCGGGAACCGGGGAGCTGTTTTTT	CASSPGTGELFF
-	TRBV7-9	-	TRBJ2-7	TGTGCCAGCAGCCAAAAAGGGACGTCCTCCTACGAGCAGTACTTC	CASSQKGTSSYEQYF
-	TRBV18	-	TRBJ1-1	TGTGCCAGCTCACCCGCAGGGGTTACTGAAGCTTTCTTT	CASSPAGVTEAFF
-	TRBV14	-	TRBJ2-3	TGTGCCAGCAGCCGAGAGCAGGCAGATACGCAGTATTTT	CASSREQADTQYF
-	TRBV20-1	-	TRBJ1-3	TGCAGTGCTAGAGCCGGGAACACCATATATTTT	CSARAGNTIYF
TRBD2	TRBV7-2	-	TRBJ2-3	TGTGCCAGCAGCTTAGGTCTAGCGGGAGTGGCAGATACGCAGTATTTT	CASSLGLAGVADTQYF
-	TRBV7-2	-	TRBJ2-7	TGTGCCAGCAGCCCGTCCTGGGCAGGGCCCTACGAGCAGTACTTC	CASSPSWAGPYEQYF
-	TRBV5-6	-	TRBJ1-1	TGTGCCAGCAGCTTACGGATACCAGGGTACTTGAACACTGAAGCTTTCTTT	CASSLRIPGYLNTEAFF
TRBD1	TRBV10-3	few	TRBJ1-1	TGTGCCATCAGTAGGACAGGCGCACTCGACACTGAAGCTTTCTTT	CAISRTGALDTEAFF
-	TRBV30	-	TRBJ2-2	TGTGCCTGGAGTGGGAACAGAGTCGCGAACACCGGGGAGCTGTTTTTT	CAWSGNRVANTGELFF
TRBD1	TRBV28	-	TRBJ2-2	TGTGCCAGCAGTGCCGACAGGGCCGAGGGGACCGGGGAGCTGTTTTTT	CASSADRAEGTGELFF
TRBD1	TRBV30	-	TRBJ2-5	TGTGCCTGGAGCGCCGGGACAGGAGTCGGGACCCAGTACTTC	CAWSAGTGVGTQYF
-	TRBV5-1	-	TRBJ2-1	TGCGCCAGCAGCTGGGACGTTAGCTCCTACAATGAGCAGTTCTTC	CASSWDVSSYNEQFF
-	TRBV7-9	few	TRBJ1-5	TGTGCCAGCAGCTTGACGAACGGGCCCCAGCATTTT	CASSLTNGPQHF
-	TRBV7-8	-	TRBJ1-5	TGTGCCAGCAGCCGAGGGGAGTTGGGCAATCAGCCCCAGCATTTT	CASSRGELGNQPQHF
-	TRBV6-1	few	TRBJ2-7	TGTGCCAGCAGTGAGGTGGGCTTTTACGAGCAGTACTTC	CASSEVGFYEQYF
-	TRBV19	-	TRBJ2-7	TGTGCCAGTAGTATGGACTCCAACCAGAAATACGAGCAGTACTTC	CASSMDSNQKYEQYF
-	TRBV4-2	-	TRBJ2-2	TGTGCCAGCAGCCAAGATACGTGGCAGATCACCGGGGAGCTGTTTTTT	CASSQDTWQITGELFF